Sequencing of this T cell receptor (beta chain) was carried out in a study of shared clonotypes between healthy human individuals. The donor population consisted of healthy HIV-negative adults with no recent acute infections or vaccinations. Donors were Caucasian adults residing in Nashville, Tennessee, USA. CD4+ cell separation produced CD45RA+ naive and CD45RA-negative memory subsets. Germline loops: CDR1 MDHEN, CDR2 SYDVKM. CDR3 size: 14 residues. Trimming stripped 5 bases from V and 3 bases from J, with 11 bases between. In the sorted-subset replicate PCRs, around 200 ng DNA, tens of thousands of T cell genomes, was used. Repertoires were generated with immunoSEQ multiplex PCR, while TCRdb's copy carries only in-frame clones and drops some. Seen here are almost 750,000 clones, around 70% observed once, and the top ten hold approximately 1.8%. This clone was counted a single time.

The sample comprised memory CD4+ T cells sorted from blood. Subset noted: CD45RA-negative fraction. The chain links TRBV28 to TRBJ1-5; D perhaps matches TRBD1 (5 bases). This sequence was found in a woman aged 30 to 39 in good health. CDR3 nucleotides: TGTGCCAGCAGTCTGTGGGGGGACAATCAGCCCCAGCATTTT. Encoded protein: CASSLWGDNQPQHF.